This note documents a single T cell receptor beta chain sequence. Its target is unknown. This record comes from a study of T cells after yellow fever vaccination. About the research overall: Those fractions that held only low numbers of cells were prepared using the SMART-Seq v4 Ultra Low Input RNA kit.

Generation of TCR cDNA used 5'RACE template switching (which added a universal primer site and UMIs). TCRdb called the 5' RACE reads again in MiXCR, with one record for every CDR3 protein. Here the sample spans 120,000 or so distinct CDR3 sequences, roughly 8.2% being singletons. Whole-study findings and limits: The secondary T-cell response peaked on day 5, not day 15, but was weaker.

This clonotype was obtained from a man between 18 and 29 years old who received the YFV17D yellow fever vaccine. This specimen consisted of CD8+ T cells sorted from PBMCs, obtained on the day of the yellow fever booster vaccination.

Here the CDR3 reads CASSEQKVKVEQYF. Here the CDR3 DNA reads TGTGCCAGCAGTGAACAGAAAGTTAAGGTCGAGCAGTACTTC. This sequence joins TRBV25-1 and TRBJ2-7; no clear D. Trimming removed 2 bases at V and 6 bases at J, with 14 bases between. Per germline, CDR1 MGHDK and CDR2 SYGVNS. The CDR3 has 14 amino acids.